What follows are 3 T cell receptor beta chains derived from one specimen sequenced in a study of cytomegalovirus exposure and HLA in healthy donors. Primers included in the PCR were 60 Vbeta and 13 Jbeta primers. Only in-frame clones appear in the TCRdb table, and some are missing; sequencing was by immunoSEQ multiplex PCR. The top ten clones hold around 0.97% of a sample with 150,000 to 200,000 clones, over 75% of them seen once. The specimen sequenced was PBMCs. The origin of the receptors is a woman aged 50 to 60 in good health and CMV-seropositive.

This chain links TRBV25-1 with TRBJ2-7; 8 nucleotides agree with TRBD2. From germline, CDR1 is MGHDK and CDR2 SYGVNS. V was pared by 5 bases and J by 12 bases, with 6 bases of the junction left unmatched. The CDR3 is made up of 11 amino acids. DNA for the CDR3: TGTGCCAGCAGTAAGAGGACTAGCTGGTACTTC. This translates into CASSKRTSWYF.

The chain carries TRBV28 and TRBJ2-7; 9 bases are a match to TRBD2. CDR1 is MDHEN and CDR2 is SYDVKM in the germline V gene. The CDR3 runs 16 residues. After removal of 3 bases from V and 0 bases from J, the junction contained 6 bases not matched to a gene. The CDR3 nucleotides are TGTGCCAGCAGTTTTCCGGAGCGGGAGGTCTCCTACGAGCAGTACTTC. It encodes CASSFPEREVSYEQYF.

The chain employs TRBV21-1 and TRBJ2-1; the table's D call TRBD1 went unverified against the DNA. TRBV21-1 is a recognized pseudogene. The CDR3 has 17 residues. The CDR3 reads CASSKKGRDRGGNEQFF. The CDR3, as DNA: TGTGCCAGCAGCAAAAAAGGTCGGGACAGGGGGGGTAATGAGCAGTTCTTC.